The 11 T cell receptor beta chains in this list originate from one sample, sequenced in a study of T cell changes during pregnancy in multiple sclerosis. Sequencing was performed with immunoSEQ multiplex PCR; in TCRdb, only in-frame clones are kept and a portion is missing. The sample lists around 48,000 clones; about nine tenths were seen once. The specimen comprised CD8+ T cells from peripheral blood mononuclear cells, sampled before pregnancy. These receptors were taken from a female donor with multiple sclerosis, enrolled in a pregnancy study.

This rearrangement joins TRBV27 to TRBJ1-4; 10 positions match TRBD1. Losses at the gene ends were 6 bases for V and 5 bases for J; bases not matched to a gene: 3. The CDR3 runs to 14 residues. Germline V CDR1 and CDR2: MNHEY, SMNVEV (reference sequence). The CDR3 DNA reads TGTGCCAGCAGGAAGGGACAGGGGAATGAAAAACTGTTTTTT. As protein: CASRKGQGNEKLFF.

This chain joins TRBV2 and TRBJ2-5; tentative D call: TRBD1 (6 bases). This CDR3 has 13 amino acids. Germline V lookup: CDR1 SNHLY, CDR2 FYNNEI. The V and J ends lost 7 bases and 5 bases respectively, with 14 bases between them. CDR3 amino acids: CASNDRLSETQYF. The CDR3 DNA is TGTGCCAGCAATGACAGGCTAAGCGAGACCCAGTACTTC.

A single count supports this clone. The J gene is TRBJ2-5, the V gene TRBV9; 9 nucleotides match TRBD2. In germline, CDR1 is SGDLS, CDR2 YYNGEE. The CDR3 has 17 amino acids. J lost 2 bases, V lost 4 bases, and 12 bases had no gene match. CDR3 in amino acids: CASSQRTSGQYQETQYF. The CDR3 nucleotides read TGTGCCAGCAGCCAACGAACTAGCGGGCAATATCAAGAGACCCAGTACTTC.

The chain links TRBV13 to TRBJ1-4, with 7 positions matching TRBD1. The CDR3 runs 12 residues. The ends lost 5 bases at V and 13 bases at J; junction bases unmatched: 7. Germline V gene data show CDR1 as PRHDT and CDR2 as FYEKMQ (reference sequence). CDR3 region: CASSPGRDRLFF. The CDR3 bases are TGTGCCAGCAGCCCCGGGAGGGACAGACTGTTTTTT.

V and J are TRBV2 and TRBJ2-1; D remains ambiguous. With 11 bases removed from V and 7 bases from J, the gap between germline ends came to 12 bases. Germline V CDR1 and CDR2: SNHLY, FYNNEI. There are 11 residues in the CDR3. The DNA for the CDR3 is TGTGCCTTCCACCAGTGGAATGAGCAGTTCTTC. Translated: CAFHQWNEQFF.

For this clone: At one end the junction does not follow the germline gene, possibly because of a read error. The J gene is TRBJ2-5, the V gene TRBV5-4; 14 bases are a match to TRBD2. Germline CDR1 is SGHNT and CDR2 is YYREEE (reference sequence). CDR3 length equals 19 residues. CDR3 residues: CASGLAGPGTSGGQETQYF. The CDR3 DNA reads as TGTGCCAGCGGCTTGGCCGGCCCGGGGACTAGCGGGGGCCAAGAGACCCAGTACTTC.

The chain uses TRBV7-6 and TRBJ2-1; maybe TRBD2 (6 bases). V dropped 5 bases and J dropped 3 bases, with 11 bases sitting between them. The CDR3 runs to 14 residues. Per the germline V gene, CDR1 is SGHVS and CDR2 is FNYEAQ. The CDR3 DNA sequence: TGTGCCAGCAGCCCGGGACTCTACTACAATGAGCAGTTCTTC. This codes for CASSPGLYYNEQFF. The full variable domain, completed using reference TRBV7-6 and TRBJ2-1, is GAGVSQSPRYKVTKRGQDVALRCDPISGHVSLYWYRQALGQGPEFLTYFNYEAQQDKSGLPNDRFSAERPEGSISTLTIQRTEQRDSAMYRCASSPGLYYNEQFFGPGTRLTVL.

The V gene is TRBV7-2, the J gene TRBJ2-1, with 11 bases fitting TRBD2. The CDR3 has 15 residues. V trimming: 1 base; J trimming: 8 bases; junction bases outside the gene matches: 4. Germline CDR1 SGHTA, CDR2 FQGNSA. The CDR3 nucleotides are TGTGCCAGCAGCTTAGGCACTAGCGGGGGCGATGAGCAGTTCTTC. It codes for CASSLGTSGGDEQFF.

In this sample, this clone turned up once. The chain has TRBV7-3 and TRBJ2-7; TRBD2 matches at 7 bases. Germline V gives CDR1 SGHTA, CDR2 FQGTGA. The CDR3 extends over 16 amino acids. The ends lost 5 bases at V and 0 bases at J; junction bases unmatched: 10. In DNA, the CDR3 is TGTGCCAGCAGCCGGGGGGTTGGCCAAAGCTCCTACGAGCAGTACTTC. It encodes CASSRGVGQSSYEQYF.

The gene calls are TRBV4-1 and TRBJ1-5; 7 bases are a match to TRBD1. V shed 0 bases and J 5 bases; nucleotides not matched to a gene: 4. This CDR3 has 15 residues. Per germline, CDR1 MGHRA and CDR2 YSYEKL. The CDR3, as DNA: TGCGCCAGCAGCCAAGAAGGACAGGAGTATCAGCCCCAGCATTTT. Protein sequence: CASSQEGQEYQPQHF.

This chain connects TRBV7-6 to TRBJ1-2; tentative D call: TRBD1 (5 bases). V gave up 3 bases and J gave up 4 bases, with 15 bases separating them. The CDR3 is 15 residues long. Germline values: CDR1 SGHVS, CDR2 FNYEAQ. The CDR3 nucleotides read TGTGCCAGCAGCTTTAGCGGGGAGGGGTCCTATGGCTACACCTTC. Residues: CASSFSGEGSYGYTF.